These 31 T cell receptor beta chains were sequenced from one sample in a study of T cell responses to AZD1222 COVID-19 vaccine. The assay was immunoSEQ multiplex PCR, and TCRdb's table has in-frame clones only and misses some. The repertoire holds 180,000 or so clones, about 91% seen once, with under 1.5% in the top ten. This specimen was peripheral blood, taken 28 days after the second AZD1222 dose. Receptor source: an adult who received the AZD1222 COVID-19 vaccine.

V is TRBV28 and J is TRBJ1-1; no firm D call. Germline CDR1 is MDHEN and CDR2 is SYDVKM. CDR3 length: 15 residues. V was cut by 5 bases and J by 1 base, with 14 bases left in between. The CDR3 nucleotides are TGTGCCAGCAGTGTCCCACTACTGGGGAACACTGAAGCTTTCTTT. Translating gives CASSVPLLGNTEAFF.

The genes are TRBV9 and TRBJ2-1; 11 bases agree with TRBD2. The length of the CDR3 is 17 residues. Germline V gives CDR1 SGDLS, CDR2 YYNGEE. V lost 0 bases and J lost 0; bases outside the gene matches: 2. CDR3 nucleotide sequence: TGTGCCAGCAGCGTAGGGGGACTAGCGGACTCCTACAATGAGCAGTTCTTC. Amino acid sequence: CASSVGGLADSYNEQFF.

The table lists this clone with a count of one. CDR3 in DNA: TGTGCCAGCAGCTCAGGGGGCTTAAGCAATCAGCCCCAGCATTTT. It translates to CASSSGGLSNQPQHF. The chain joins TRBV7-6 to TRBJ1-5, with 8 positions matching TRBD1. This CDR3 region has 15 residues. Trimming at V came to 4 bases and at J to 1 base, leaving 3 bases not matched to a gene. Germline CDR1 is SGHVS and CDR2 is FNYEAQ.

Here the CDR3 reads CASSFVLGQGTGELFF. CDR3 in DNA: TGTGCCAGCAGCTTTGTCCTGGGGCAGGGTACCGGGGAGCTGTTTTTT. The V gene is TRBV5-4, the J gene TRBJ2-2; D possibly corresponds to TRBD1 (5 bases). The CDR3 spans 16 residues. V lost 2 bases and J lost 5, with 16 bases in between. Germline-derived CDR1 and CDR2 are SGHNT and YYREEE (reference sequence).

The rearrangement links TRBV9 to TRBJ2-3; 10 nucleotides line up with TRBD2. J lost 2 bases, V lost 1 base, and 1 base had no gene match. Looked up from germline, CDR1 is SGDLS and CDR2 is YYNGEE. The CDR3 has 15 amino acids. The CDR3 loop is CASSVLAGATDTQYF. The CDR3, as DNA: TGTGCCAGCAGCGTACTAGCGGGAGCCACAGATACGCAGTATTTT.

Turning to this clone: This same CDR3 is encoded by further DNA sequences in the sample. This rearrangement joins TRBV5-1 to TRBJ1-1; D remains unclear. CDR1 and CDR2 from the germline V gene are SGHRS and YFSETQ. The CDR3 has 14 amino acids. V lost 4 bases and J lost 1, with 11 bases in between. CDR3 nucleotide sequence: TGCGCCAGCAGCCTCGCGGGTAGGAACACTGAAGCTTTCTTT. As protein: CASSLAGRNTEAFF.

The CDR3 spells CASSFLPGANQPQHF. CDR3 bases: TGTGCCAGCAGTTTTCTCCCGGGAGCCAATCAGCCCCAGCATTTT. V is TRBV27 and J is TRBJ1-5; the D is unclear. The CDR3 runs to 15 residues. CDR1 is MNHEY, CDR2 SMNVEV, per germline (reference sequence). Between the trimmed V and J ends, which lost 3 bases and 3 bases, there was a span of 12 bases.

The chain uses TRBV27 and TRBJ1-5; D ambiguous. The CDR3 sequence is 14 residues long. The V gene's germline CDR1 is MNHEY and CDR2 SMNVEV (reference sequence). Trimming cost V 1 base and J 0 bases, with 4 bases left between them. The DNA for the CDR3 is TGTGCCAGCAGTTTATATCCTAGCAATCAGCCCCAGCATTTT. This gives the protein CASSLYPSNQPQHF.

The rearrangement links TRBV9 to TRBJ2-1, with TRBD2 identical over 9 bases. J gave up 4 bases and V 0 bases, and 5 bases lay outside the gene matches. This CDR3 is built from 16 residues. Per the germline V gene, CDR1 is SGDLS and CDR2 is YYNGEE. The CDR3 sequence is CASSVGGSGSYNEQFF. CDR3 nucleotide sequence: TGTGCCAGCAGCGTAGGGGGTAGCGGGAGTTACAATGAGCAGTTCTTC.

This clone was seen once. The V and J genes are TRBV6-6 and TRBJ1-1; 12 bases map to TRBD1. Germline CDR1 and CDR2: MNHNY and SVGAGI (reference sequence). Losses at the gene ends were 2 bases for V and 10 bases for J; bases not matched to a gene: 11. The CDR3 has 16 amino acids. CDR3 coding DNA: TGTGCCAGCAGTTACCCCCCCTGGGGACAGGGGGCGAGAGCTTTCTTT. Its protein is CASSYPPWGQGARAFF.

The chain carries TRBV2 and TRBJ2-7; possibly TRBD1 for D (6 bases). CDR1 is SNHLY and CDR2 is FYNNEI in the germline V gene. Trimming pared 6 bases from V and 0 bases from J, leaving 12 bases between. The length of the CDR3 is 14 residues. The CDR3 sequence: CASRKTGTSYEQYF. In DNA, the CDR3 is TGTGCCAGCAGAAAAACAGGGACCTCCTACGAGCAGTACTTC.

This clone appeared a single time. The chain carries TRBV18 and TRBJ2-1; 11 nucleotides match TRBD2. CDR1 and CDR2 from the germline V gene are KGHSH and LQKENI. The CDR3 is 15 residues long. The junction had 1 base not matched to a gene; V was cut back by 3 bases and J by 3 bases. CDR3 protein: CASSPGTSGYNEQFF. The CDR3 DNA is TGTGCCAGCTCACCCGGGACTAGCGGCTACAATGAGCAGTTCTTC.

V and J are TRBV7-9 and TRBJ1-2; 10 positions match TRBD1. The length of the CDR3 is 15 residues. Trimming at V came to 5 bases and at J to 1 base, leaving 4 bases not matched to a gene. Germline V lookup: CDR1 SEHNR, CDR2 FQNEAQ (reference sequence). DNA of the CDR3: TGTGCCAGCAGCACGGGACAGGGGAGTAACTATGGCTACACCTTC. This codes for CASSTGQGSNYGYTF.

The chain carries TRBV7-2 and TRBJ2-2; D is ambiguous. Between the trimmed V and J ends, which lost 1 base and 6 bases, there was a span of 6 bases. The germline CDR1 and CDR2 sequences are SGHTA and FQGNSA. CDR3 length: 13 residues. CDR3 sequence (DNA): TGTGCCAGCAGCTTAGAGGCCCCCGGGGAGCTGTTTTTT. Translation: CASSLEAPGELFF.

CDR3 sequence: CAWKRDGNTEAFF. CDR3 nucleotides: TGTGCCTGGAAGCGGGACGGGAACACTGAAGCTTTCTTT. J is TRBJ1-1 and V is TRBV30; a possible D gene is TRBD1 (5 bases). The germline V gene has CDR1 GTSNPN and CDR2 SVGIG (reference sequence). The CDR3 spans 13 residues. Trimming took 4 bases from V and 1 from J, leaving 10 bases between them.

The V and J genes are TRBV5-4 and TRBJ2-3; 9 bases are a match to TRBD1. V was pared by 0 bases and J by 4 bases, with 6 bases of the junction left unmatched. Germline V gives CDR1 SGHNT, CDR2 YYREEE (reference sequence). CDR3 length equals 16 residues. CDR3 DNA: TGTGCCAGCAGCTTGGCTGGACAGGGGAAACCAGATACGCAGTATTTT. Protein product: CASSLAGQGKPDTQYF.

The rearrangement joins TRBV7-9 to TRBJ1-3; D is ambiguous. V was shortened by 6 bases and J by 0 bases, with 12 bases between the two germline ends. Germline V gene data show CDR1 as SEHNR and CDR2 as FQNEAQ (reference sequence). This CDR3 has 15 residues. The CDR3 DNA sequence: TGTGCCAGCAGTCAGGACGGGAGCTCTGGAAACACCATATATTTT. This gives the protein CASSQDGSSGNTIYF.

The V call is TRBV30, the J call TRBJ1-2; D is unclear. The CDR3 is made up of 12 amino acids. From germline, CDR1 is GTSNPN and CDR2 SVGIG (reference sequence). The ends were cut back, 4 bases at V and 8 bases at J, with 14 bases in the middle. The CDR3 nucleotides read TGTGCCTGGAACCCACGGGGAAGCGGCTACACCTTC. Protein sequence: CAWNPRGSGYTF. The complete variable domain, with remaining parts taken from reference TRBV30 and TRBJ1-2, reads SQTIHQWPATLVQPVGSPLSLECTVEGTSNPNLYWYRQAAGRGLQLLFYSVGIGQISSEVPQNLSASRPQDRQFILSSKKLLLSDSGFYLCAWNPRGSGYTFGSGTRLTVV.

This chain joins TRBV19 and TRBJ1-1; maybe TRBD1 (6 bases). From germline, CDR1 is LNHDA and CDR2 SQIVND (reference sequence). This CDR3 is 13 amino acids long. V lost 5 bases and J 4 bases, leaving 11 bases between the germline ends. The CDR3 sequence: CASSFTGFTEAFF. The CDR3 nucleotides are TGTGCCAGTAGTTTCACAGGGTTCACTGAAGCTTTCTTT.

The chain couples TRBV19 to TRBJ2-1; 7 bases map to TRBD2. This CDR3 is 15 amino acids long. The germline V gene encodes CDR1 LNHDA and CDR2 SQIVND (reference sequence). J gave up 4 bases and V 7 bases, and 10 bases lay outside the gene matches. CDR3 sequence (DNA): TGTGCCAGTACCCGCGGGGGAGTGGAGTACAATGAGCAGTTCTTC. It specifies CASTRGGVEYNEQFF.

V is TRBV19 and J is TRBJ1-2; D remains unclear. The CDR3 extends over 15 amino acids. Germline-derived CDR1 and CDR2 are LNHDA and SQIVND (reference sequence). The V gene lost 5 bases and the J gene lost 0 bases, with 13 bases spanning the gap. CDR3 sequence: CASSLQGDSNYGYTF. CDR3 DNA: TGTGCCAGTAGTCTACAAGGTGACTCTAACTATGGCTACACCTTC.

The chain is built from TRBV10-3 and TRBJ1-2; no reliable D call. The germline V gene has CDR1 ENHRY and CDR2 SYGVKD. Trimming removed 3 bases at V and 4 bases at J, with 12 bases between. This CDR3 region has 14 residues. The CDR3 nucleotides are TGTGCCATCAGTGAAAGGCCCGACATCTATGGCTACACCTTC. Its translation is CAISERPDIYGYTF.

The gene calls are TRBV9 and TRBJ1-1; 7 bases match TRBD1. The CDR3 extends over 12 amino acids. CDR1 is SGDLS, CDR2 YYNGEE, per germline. Trimming at V came to 2 bases and at J to 7 bases, leaving 2 bases not matched to a gene. In nucleotides, the CDR3 is TGTGCCAGCAGCGTTTACAGGGGTGAAGCTTTCTTT. Translation: CASSVYRGEAFF.

V usage is TRBV3-1 (or the pseudogene TRBV3-2) and J usage is TRBJ1-1; D is possibly TRBD1 (5 bases). Germline CDR1 and CDR2: LGHDT and YNNKEL (reference sequence). Trimming cost V 3 bases and J 6 bases, with 20 bases left between them. This CDR3 has 16 amino acids. This CDR3 is CASSQDSAGGSPEAFF. CDR3 DNA sequence: TGTGCCAGCAGCCAGGACTCCGCGGGGGGTTCCCCTGAAGCTTTCTTT.

The chain's CDR3 is CASSEALQWFPFF. The CDR3 DNA is TGTGCCAGCAGTGAAGCGCTTCAATGGTTCCCTTTCTTT. J is TRBJ1-1 and V is TRBV6-1; D gene unclear. The V gene lost 0 bases and the J gene lost 12 bases, with 14 bases spanning the gap. The germline V gene encodes CDR1 MNHNS and CDR2 SASEGT. The CDR3 spans 13 residues.

As regards this clone: At one end, the junction sequence differs from germline, possibly due to a read error. The chain is built from TRBV18 and TRBJ2-1, with 8 bases that match TRBD1. Germline lookup yields CDR1 KGHSH and CDR2 LQKENI. The CDR3 totals 13 residues. Here the CDR3 reads CASSPPQDRAGIF. For the CDR3, the DNA is TGTGCCAGCTCACCACCCCAGGACAGGGCGGGGATCTTC. Drawing the rest from reference TRBV18 and TRBJ2-1, the complete variable domain is NAGVMQNPRHLVRRRGQEARLRCSPMKGHSHVYWYRQLPEEGLKFMVYLQKENIIDESGMPKERFSAEFPKEGPSILRIQQVVRGDSAAYFCASSPPQDRAGIFGPGTRLTVL.

The chain uses TRBV5-5 and TRBJ1-2, with TRBD1 identical over 7 bases. Germline loops: CDR1 SGHKS, CDR2 YYEKEE (reference sequence). The CDR3 totals 17 residues. Germline trimming cut 5 bases from V and 0 bases from J; bases unmatched to any gene: 13. The CDR3 DNA reads TGTGCCAGCAGTTCCGGGACAGCGGCCCTAGCTAACTATGGCTACACCTTC. It is translated as CASSSGTAALANYGYTF.

The V call is TRBV7-2, the J call TRBJ2-7, with D tentatively TRBD2 (6 bases). CDR1 is SGHTA and CDR2 is FQGNSA in the germline V gene. Trimming removed 1 base from V and 6 bases from J, with 16 bases in between. The CDR3 is 15 residues long. The CDR3 DNA follows: TGTGCCAGCAGCTTAGTGACCCCGCCGGGGGTCGAGCAGTACTTC. Residues: CASSLVTPPGVEQYF.

V is TRBV5-1 and J is TRBJ2-5; 9 nucleotides match TRBD2. The CDR3 sequence is 15 residues long. CDR1 SGHRS and CDR2 YFSETQ come from the germline V gene. V trimming: 4 bases; J trimming: 4 bases; junction bases outside the gene matches: 8. The CDR3 spells CASSPRDSGGETQYF. The CDR3 nucleotides are TGCGCCAGCAGCCCCCGGGATAGCGGGGGAGAGACCCAGTACTTC.

J is TRBJ1-2 and V is TRBV24-1, with no clear D. Trimming cost V 4 bases and J 4 bases, with 6 bases left between them. The CDR3 covers 12 residues. Germline values: CDR1 KGHDR, CDR2 SFDVKD. The chain's CDR3 is CATSEEGYGYTF. The CDR3 DNA sequence: TGTGCCACCAGTGAGGAGGGCTATGGCTACACCTTC.

The chain uses TRBV4-2 and TRBJ2-7; D is unresolved. Trimming took off 1 base at V and 7 bases at J, with 11 bases between the two ends. The CDR3 is made up of 13 amino acids. Germline values: CDR1 LGHNA, CDR2 YNFKEQ. CDR3 loop: CASSQVGLREQYF. CDR3 DNA sequence: TGTGCCAGCAGCCAAGTTGGCCTGAGGGAGCAGTACTTC.